The rows below give T cell receptor beta chains drawn from one sample of a study of response to subunit inactivated influenza vaccine. One entry per CDR3 protein results from TCRdb running MiXCR on the RT-PCR reads. The sample includes about half a million distinct CDR3 sequences, roughly 23% of them seen just once. Sequencing was performed on CD4+ T cells sorted from PBMCs, taken around 5 days after vaccination. Receptors originate from a middle-aged man who received an inactivated influenza vaccine. CDR3s leave out the opening cysteine and the closing phenylalanine or tryptophan. The listing skips clone size in some rows; elsewhere it reads once, few, many or a size class.

clone size: -
J gene: TRBJ2-3
V gene: TRBV7-6
CDR3 protein: ASSLRGSRDTQY

clone size: -
J gene: TRBJ2-1
V gene: TRBV18
CDR3 protein: ASSPSYHRDLHNEQF

clone size: few
J gene: TRBJ2-1
V gene: TRBV7-2
CDR3 protein: ASSLVPASVLKSAQF

clone size: many
J gene: TRBJ2-1
V gene: TRBV12-3/TRBV12-4
CDR3 protein: ASSLDASGGVWF

clone size: few
J gene: TRBJ1-4
V gene: TRBV5-1
CDR3 protein: ASRQGRANEKLF

clone size: -
J gene: TRBJ1-2
V gene: TRBV20-1
CDR3 protein: SARLQGNYGYT

clone size: few
J gene: TRBJ2-5
V gene: TRBV6-5
CDR3 protein: ASSYNRQGQETQY

clone size: -
J gene: TRBJ2-3
V gene: TRBV5-5
CDR3 protein: ASSLGAQIDTQY

clone size: -
J gene: TRBJ2-7
V gene: TRBV12-3/TRBV12-4
CDR3 protein: ASSTTGTSRNEQY

clone size: -
J gene: TRBJ1-5
V gene: TRBV2
CDR3 protein: ASSEEQGGQPQH

clone size: -
J gene: TRBJ1-1
V gene: TRBV28
CDR3 protein: ASSLGRITEAF

clone size: few
J gene: TRBJ2-7
V gene: TRBV28
CDR3 protein: ASSPSTGTGGVEQY

clone size: -
J gene: TRBJ2-3
V gene: TRBV7-2
CDR3 protein: ASSERGGRSDTQY